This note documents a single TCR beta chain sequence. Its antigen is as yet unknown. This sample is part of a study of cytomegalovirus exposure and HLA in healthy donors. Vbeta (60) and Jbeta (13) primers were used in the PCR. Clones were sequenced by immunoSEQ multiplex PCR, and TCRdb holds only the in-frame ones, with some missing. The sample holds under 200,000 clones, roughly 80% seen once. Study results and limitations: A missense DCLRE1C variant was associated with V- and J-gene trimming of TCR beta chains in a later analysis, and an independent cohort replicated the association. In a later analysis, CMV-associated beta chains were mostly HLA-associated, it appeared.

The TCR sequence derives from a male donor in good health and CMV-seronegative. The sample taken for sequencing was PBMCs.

The CDR3 protein is CASRPLTDSYEQYF. The CDR3 region has the DNA TGTGCCAGCAGGCCTTTAACTGACTCCTACGAGCAGTACTTC. The genes are TRBV6-1 and TRBJ2-7; no reliable D call. Germline lookup yields CDR1 MNHNS and CDR2 SASEGT. Trimming removed 6 bases at V and 0 bases at J, with 12 bases between. CDR3 length equals 14 residues.